This passage covers 22 T cell receptor beta chains from one sample sequenced in a study of cytomegalovirus exposure and HLA in healthy donors. This PCR relied on a set of 60 Vbeta primers and 13 Jbeta primers. The data were produced by immunoSEQ multiplex PCR, yet TCRdb's version contains in-frame clones alone and is incomplete. The table includes approximately 200,000 clones, around 67% detected once. Sequencing was done on a sample of PBMCs. Source of these receptors: a woman in her twenties or thirties in good health and CMV-seropositive.

This chain joins TRBV28 and TRBJ1-1, with TRBD1 matching 8 bases. The V gene's germline CDR1 is MDHEN and CDR2 SYDVKM. This CDR3 is built from 13 residues. J gave up 8 bases and V 6 bases, and 8 bases lay outside the gene matches. CDR3 loop: CASSPDRVKEAFF. CDR3 in DNA: TGTGCCAGCAGCCCGGACAGGGTAAAGGAAGCTTTCTTT.

The chain recombines TRBV5-1 with TRBJ2-7, with TRBD2 identical over 11 bases. This CDR3 is 16 amino acids long. The V and J ends lost 0 bases and 3 bases, in that order; junction bases with no gene match: 5. Germline V gives CDR1 SGHRS, CDR2 YFSETQ. The CDR3 reads CASSLGSGTSGYEQYF. DNA of the CDR3: TGCGCCAGCAGCTTGGGGTCCGGGACTAGCGGCTACGAGCAGTACTTC.

This clone was observed a single time. Other DNA sequences from this sample encode an identical CDR3 as well. This chain links TRBV5-1 with TRBJ2-2, with 8 nucleotides matching TRBD2. This CDR3 region has 16 residues. Trimming removed 0 bases from V and 1 base from J; junction bases left unmatched: 2. Germline assignment: CDR1 SGHRS and CDR2 YFSETQ. The CDR3 nucleotides read TGCGCCAGCAGCTTGGGCCTAGCGGGGAACACCGGGGAGCTGTTTTTT. It encodes CASSLGLAGNTGELFF.

As regards this clone: An end of the junction differs from the germline gene, which may be a read error. The rearrangement links TRBV15 to TRBJ2-7; TRBD1 matches 8 bases. The CDR3 loop spans 13 amino acids. CDR1 and CDR2 from the germline V gene are LNHNV and YYDKDF (reference sequence). The CDR3 coding sequence is TGTGCCACCAGCAGAGATCGCCAGGACAGGGAGAACTTC. This gives the protein CATSRDRQDRENF.

The chain links TRBV10-2 to TRBJ2-5; D may correspond to TRBD1 or TRBD2 (6 bases each). The J call could be wrong; TRBJ2-7 is a better fit for the DNA end. This CDR3 has 13 amino acids. Germline CDR1 WSHSY, CDR2 SAAADI. Here the CDR3 reads CASSVRGDYEQYF. The DNA for the CDR3 is TGCGCCAGCAGTGTAAGGGGGGACTACGAGCAGTACTTC.

The rearrangement links TRBV2 to TRBJ1-1, with TRBD1 as a possible D gene (6 bases). Per the germline V gene, CDR1 is SNHLY and CDR2 is FYNNEI. The CDR3 is made up of 14 amino acids. V dropped 3 bases and J dropped 1 base, with 9 bases sitting between them. The CDR3 DNA sequence: TGTGCCAGCAGTGACGGGGGGCGGAACACTGAAGCTTTCTTT. Translation: CASSDGGRNTEAFF.

The genes are TRBV18 and TRBJ2-7; the D gene is possibly TRBD1 (5 bases). V shed 2 bases and J shed 5 bases, with 7 bases lying between them. CDR1 is KGHSH, CDR2 LQKENI, per germline. The CDR3 consists of 12 residues. In nucleotides, the CDR3 is TGTGCCAGCTCACCATCCAGGGACGAGCAGTACTTC. Amino acids: CASSPSRDEQYF.

This chain uses TRBV5-1 with TRBJ2-3, with TRBD2 matching over 12 bases. Germline values: CDR1 SGHRS, CDR2 YFSETQ. The CDR3 is 15 residues long. With V trimmed by 5 bases and J by 6 bases, 7 bases remained unmatched. CDR3 loop: CASRPGLAGTDTQYF. The CDR3 DNA reads as TGCGCCAGCAGACCCGGACTAGCGGGGACCGATACGCAGTATTTT.

V is TRBV27 and J is TRBJ2-6; D might be TRBD1 (5 bases). Trimming took 6 bases from V and 4 from J, leaving 13 bases between them. This CDR3 has 15 amino acids. Germline V gene sequence: CDR1 MNHEY, CDR2 SMNVEV (reference sequence). CDR3 residues: CASSNSGSGANVLTF. DNA of the CDR3: TGTGCCAGCAGCAACTCAGGGTCCGGGGCCAACGTCCTGACTTTC. Full variable domain (remainder filled in from reference TRBV27 and TRBJ2-6): EAQVTQNPRYLITVTGKKLTVTCSQNMNHEYMSWYRQDPGLGLRQIYYSMNVEVTDKGDVPEGYKVSRKEKRNFPLILESPSPNQTSLYFCASSNSGSGANVLTFGAGSRLTVL.

This chain uses TRBV5-1 with TRBJ2-7, with 10 positions matching TRBD2. CDR1 SGHRS and CDR2 YFSETQ come from the germline V gene. The CDR3 is 17 residues long. Unmatched junction bases numbered 10, after V lost 4 bases and J lost 0 bases. In DNA, the CDR3 is TGCGCCAGCAGCGCGGGTCTAGCGGGGGCCACCTCCTACGAGCAGTACTTC. It specifies CASSAGLAGATSYEQYF.

This chain uses TRBV14 with TRBJ1-1, with D perhaps matching TRBD1 (5 bases). Trimming cost V 0 bases and J 5 bases, with 13 bases left between them. Per germline, CDR1 SGHDN and CDR2 FVKESK. The CDR3 sequence is 15 residues long. For the CDR3, the DNA is TGTGCCAGCAGCCAAGATGGGACTAAGGGGACTGAAGCTTTCTTT. Amino acid sequence: CASSQDGTKGTEAFF.

This rearrangement joins TRBV5-1 to TRBJ2-3; the D gene is possibly TRBD1 (5 bases). The CDR3 is 14 amino acids. Germline values: CDR1 SGHRS, CDR2 YFSETQ. V lost 0 bases to trimming and J lost 2 bases, with 7 bases between them. The CDR3 DNA follows: TGCGCCAGCAGCTTGGACAGGCCCACAGATACGCAGTATTTT. Its translation is CASSLDRPTDTQYF.

The chain uses TRBV23-1 and TRBJ2-3; D is ambiguous. TRBV23-1 falls under the ORF class, with uncertain function. CDR3 size: 16 residues. V was cut by 3 bases and J by 0 bases, with 13 bases left in between. The CDR3 protein is CASSHLTVTSTDTQYF. DNA of the CDR3: TGCGCCAGCAGTCATTTGACGGTGACTAGCACAGATACGCAGTATTTT.

The rearrangement joins TRBV4-1 to TRBJ2-1, with TRBD2 matching 9 bases. Trimming cost V 3 bases and J 2 bases; bases outside gene matches: 5. CDR3 size: 16 residues. The germline gives CDR1 MGHRA, CDR2 YSYEKL. CDR3 sequence: CASSHVAGDAYNEQFF. CDR3 DNA sequence: TGCGCCAGCAGCCATGTAGCGGGAGACGCCTACAATGAGCAGTTCTTC.

A few counts support this clone. V and J are TRBV5-1 and TRBJ2-3; the match to TRBD2 covers 8 bases. V trimming: 3 bases; J trimming: 7 bases; junction bases outside the gene matches: 13. The germline V gene encodes CDR1 SGHRS and CDR2 YFSETQ. The CDR3 loop spans 16 amino acids. CDR3 coding DNA: TGCGCCAGCAGCTCCCCTCAAGCGGGAGAACGATATACGCAGTATTTT. Amino acids: CASSSPQAGERYTQYF. Together with reference TRBV5-1 and TRBJ2-3, the CDR3 gives the full variable domain: KAGVTQTPRYLIKTRGQQVTLSCSPISGHRSVSWYQQTPGQGLQFLFEYFSETQRNKGNFPGRFSGRQFSNSRSEMNVSTLELGDSALYLCASSSPQAGERYTQYFGPGTRLTVL.

This clone appeared once. The identical CDR3 is also encoded by other nucleotide sequences in the sample. The chain is built from TRBV5-1 and TRBJ2-1; 7 nucleotides align to TRBD2. Germline loops: CDR1 SGHRS, CDR2 YFSETQ. V lost 4 bases, J lost 4 bases, and 5 bases stayed unmatched. This CDR3 comprises 14 residues. The CDR3 is CASSPSGGYNEQFF. CDR3 nucleotides: TGCGCCAGCAGCCCGTCCGGGGGGTACAATGAGCAGTTCTTC.

The rearrangement joins TRBV28 to TRBJ1-1, with a possible D match to TRBD1 (6 bases). The V gene's germline CDR1 is MDHEN and CDR2 SYDVKM. The CDR3 totals 16 residues. V lost 2 bases to trimming and J lost 5 bases, with 18 bases between them. The CDR3: CASSLPLREGETEAFF. DNA for the CDR3: TGTGCCAGCAGTTTACCCCTCCGGGAGGGGGAGACTGAAGCTTTCTTT.

Only a few counts were recorded for this clone. The V call is TRBV28, the J call TRBJ2-7, with 13 nucleotides matching TRBD2. J was trimmed by 7 bases and V by 5 bases; bases with no gene match: 8. The CDR3 sequence is 15 residues long. The germline V gene encodes CDR1 MDHEN and CDR2 SYDVKM. CDR3 amino acids: CASSPGLAGAREQYF. CDR3 nucleotide sequence: TGTGCCAGCAGTCCCGGACTAGCGGGAGCTCGGGAGCAGTACTTC.

The rearrangement uses TRBV5-1 and TRBJ2-1, with TRBD2 matching over 7 bases. V lost 4 bases to trimming and J lost 2 bases; unmatched junction nucleotides: 9. The CDR3 consists of 16 residues. Per germline, CDR1 SGHRS and CDR2 YFSETQ. This CDR3 reads CASSPKGGFTYNEQFF. The CDR3 DNA reads as TGCGCCAGCAGCCCGAAGGGAGGGTTTACCTACAATGAGCAGTTCTTC.

This rearrangement joins TRBV2 to TRBJ1-2; no firm D call. The CDR3 covers 12 residues. Germline CDR1 is SNHLY and CDR2 is FYNNEI. V was pared by 8 bases and J by 3 bases, with 10 bases between. The CDR3 nucleotides are TGTGCCAGCCTGGGAGCGTACTATGGCTACACCTTC. It encodes CASLGAYYGYTF.

This chain uses TRBV19 with TRBJ1-5, with 10 nucleotides matching TRBD1. This CDR3 spans 16 amino acids. Germline loops: CDR1 LNHDA, CDR2 SQIVND (reference sequence). With 6 bases clipped from V and 3 bases from J, the junction kept 8 bases outside the gene matches. The CDR3 DNA reads TGTGCCAGTAGCATGGCTGGGACAGGGGTCAATCAGCCCCAGCATTTT. Protein product: CASSMAGTGVNQPQHF.

This clone was found a few times. The chain has TRBV9 and TRBJ2-1, with TRBD2 identical over 14 bases. The junction had 12 bases not matched to a gene; V was cut back by 3 bases and J by 7 bases. CDR1 SGDLS and CDR2 YYNGEE come from the germline V gene. The length of the CDR3 is 18 residues. CDR3 loop: CASSAEMGTSGRSNEQFF. The CDR3 DNA is TGTGCCAGCAGCGCGGAAATGGGGACTAGCGGGAGAAGTAATGAGCAGTTCTTC.